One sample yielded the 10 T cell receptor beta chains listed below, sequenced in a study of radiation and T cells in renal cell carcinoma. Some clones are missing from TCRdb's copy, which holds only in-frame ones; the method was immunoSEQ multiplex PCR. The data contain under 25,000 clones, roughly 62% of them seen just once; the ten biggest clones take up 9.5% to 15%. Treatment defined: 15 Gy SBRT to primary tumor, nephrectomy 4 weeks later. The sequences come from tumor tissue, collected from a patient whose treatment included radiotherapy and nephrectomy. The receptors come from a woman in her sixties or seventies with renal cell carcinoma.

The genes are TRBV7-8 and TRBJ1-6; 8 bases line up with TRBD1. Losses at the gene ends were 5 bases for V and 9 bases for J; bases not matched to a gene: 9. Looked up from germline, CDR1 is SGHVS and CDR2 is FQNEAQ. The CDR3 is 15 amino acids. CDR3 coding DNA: TGTGCCAGCAGCCTCAGCAGTACAGGGGGTTCACCCCTCCACTTT. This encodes CASSLSSTGGSPLHF.

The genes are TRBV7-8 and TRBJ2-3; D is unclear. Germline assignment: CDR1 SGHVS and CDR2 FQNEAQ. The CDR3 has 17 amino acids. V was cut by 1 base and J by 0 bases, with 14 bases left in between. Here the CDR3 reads CASSLGSRSPSTDTQYF. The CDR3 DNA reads TGTGCCAGCAGCTTAGGGAGCAGGAGCCCTAGCACAGATACGCAGTATTTT.

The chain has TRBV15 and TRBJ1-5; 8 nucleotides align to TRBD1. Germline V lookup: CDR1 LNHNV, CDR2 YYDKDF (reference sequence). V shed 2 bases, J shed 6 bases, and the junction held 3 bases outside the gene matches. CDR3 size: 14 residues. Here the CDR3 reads CATSRQGASQPQHF. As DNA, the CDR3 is TGTGCCACCAGCAGACAGGGGGCCTCTCAGCCCCAGCATTTT.

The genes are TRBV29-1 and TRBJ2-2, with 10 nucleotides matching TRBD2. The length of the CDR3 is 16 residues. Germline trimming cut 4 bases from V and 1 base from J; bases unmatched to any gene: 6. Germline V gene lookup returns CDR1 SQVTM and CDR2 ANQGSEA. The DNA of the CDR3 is TGCAGCGTTGGGCAATTAGCGGGGGGGAACACCGGGGAGCTGTTTTTT. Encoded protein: CSVGQLAGGNTGELFF.

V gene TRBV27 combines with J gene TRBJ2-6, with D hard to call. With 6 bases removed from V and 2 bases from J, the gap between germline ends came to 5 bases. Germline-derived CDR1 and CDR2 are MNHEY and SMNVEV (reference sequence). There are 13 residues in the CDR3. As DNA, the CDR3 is TGTGCCAGCAGGATAACTGGGGCCAACGTCCTGACTTTC. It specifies CASRITGANVLTF.

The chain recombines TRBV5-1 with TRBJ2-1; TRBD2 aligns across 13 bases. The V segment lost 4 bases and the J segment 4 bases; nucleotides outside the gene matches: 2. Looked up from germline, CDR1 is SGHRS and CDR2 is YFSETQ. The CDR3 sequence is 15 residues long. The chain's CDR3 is CASSGGLAGYNEQFF. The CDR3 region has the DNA TGCGCCAGCAGCGGGGGACTAGCGGGGTACAATGAGCAGTTCTTC.

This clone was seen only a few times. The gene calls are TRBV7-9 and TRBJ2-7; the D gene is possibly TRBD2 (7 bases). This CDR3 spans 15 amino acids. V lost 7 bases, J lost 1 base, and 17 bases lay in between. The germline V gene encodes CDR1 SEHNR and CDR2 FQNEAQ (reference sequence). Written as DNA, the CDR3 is TGTGCCAGCACCCTAGGGGGGGGCGATTCCTACGAGCAGTACTTC. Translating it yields CASTLGGGDSYEQYF.

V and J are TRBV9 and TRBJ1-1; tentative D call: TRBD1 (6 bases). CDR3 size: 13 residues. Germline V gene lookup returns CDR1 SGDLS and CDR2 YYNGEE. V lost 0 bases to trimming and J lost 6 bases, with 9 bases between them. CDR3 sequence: CASSVGGGPEAFF. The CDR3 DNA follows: TGTGCCAGCAGCGTAGGGGGGGGCCCTGAAGCTTTCTTT.

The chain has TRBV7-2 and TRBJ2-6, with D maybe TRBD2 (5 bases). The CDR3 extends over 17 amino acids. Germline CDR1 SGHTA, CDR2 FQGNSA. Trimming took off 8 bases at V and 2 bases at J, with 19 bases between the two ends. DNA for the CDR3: TGTGCCAGCCGCCAACCACCGGGAAGGACTGGGGCCAACGTCCTGACTTTC. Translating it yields CASRQPPGRTGANVLTF.

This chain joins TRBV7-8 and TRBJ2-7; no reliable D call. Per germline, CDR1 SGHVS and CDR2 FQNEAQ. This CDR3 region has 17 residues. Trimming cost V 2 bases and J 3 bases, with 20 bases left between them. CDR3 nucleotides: TGTGCCAGCAGCTTACTCCCCGCCGGGCCCTTTCACTACGAGCAGTACTTC. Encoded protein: CASSLLPAGPFHYEQYF.